The text below deals with one T cell receptor beta chain. These data are taken from a study of T-cell memory formation after mild COVID-19. TCRdb reanalysed the 5' RACE reads using MiXCR and keeps one entry per CDR3 protein. The table includes about 200,000 distinct CDR3 sequences, roughly 10% detected once. The specimen sequenced was PBMCs or a T cell subset sorted from them (not recorded which). The receptor was derived from a man aged 18 to 35 who had mild COVID-19 (a few samples of this study predate the infection). Cell type and time point are not known.

CDR3 region: CASSSVANTEAFF. CDR3 DNA sequence: TGTGCCAGCAGCTCGGTAGCGAACACTGAAGCTTTCTTT. This chain joins TRBV5-6 and TRBJ1-1; D not resolved. The germline CDR1 and CDR2 sequences are SGHDT and YYEEEE. CDR3 length: 13 residues. V lost 3 bases to trimming and J lost 1 base, with 7 bases between them.